Listed below are T cell receptor beta chains from one sample, sequenced in a study of cytomegalovirus exposure and HLA in healthy donors. This table comes from immunoSEQ multiplex PCR, and its TCRdb copy is limited to in-frame clones, with some not included. The repertoire table contains about 77,000 clones. Sequenced input: PBMCs. The source of these receptors is a man aged 50-59 years in good health and CMV-seropositive. Both conserved end residues are part of each CDR3. A D gene is named only where the DNA matches it firmly.

D: -
V: TRBV25-1
J: TRBJ2-5
CDR3: CASSDGLGQIQETQYF
DNA: TGTGCCAGCAGTGACGGACTAGGACAGATCCAAGAGACCCAGTACTTC

D: -
V: TRBV20-1
J: TRBJ2-1
CDR3: CSAGGNEQFF
DNA: TGCAGTGCAGGGGGCAATGAGCAGTTCTTC

D: TRBD1
V: TRBV5-4
J: TRBJ2-5
CDR3: CASSRTGQGVQETQYF
DNA: TGTGCCAGCAGTCGTACGGGACAGGGTGTGCAAGAGACCCAGTACTTC

D: -
V: TRBV6-1
J: TRBJ2-2
CDR3: CASSGPREGPWTGELFF
DNA: TGTGCCAGCAGTGGACCCCGGGAAGGACCGTGGACCGGGGAGCTGTTTTTT

D: TRBD2
V: TRBV5-1
J: TRBJ2-3
CDR3: CASSSSGGLAADTQYF
DNA: TGCGCCAGCAGCTCCTCAGGGGGACTAGCCGCAGATACGCAGTATTTT

D: TRBD2
V: TRBV7-9
J: TRBJ2-1
CDR3: CASTVGGNGDEQFF
DNA: TGTGCCAGCACCGTCGGGGGGAATGGCGATGAGCAGTTCTTC

D: TRBD2
V: TRBV2
J: TRBJ2-6
CDR3: CASSPRLAGVTGANVLTF
DNA: TGTGCCAGCAGCCCTCGACTAGCGGGAGTAACCGGGGCCAACGTCCTGACTTTC

D: -
V: TRBV10-2
J: TRBJ1-5
CDR3: CASRGGWGNQPQHF
DNA: TGCGCCAGCAGGGGGGGTTGGGGCAATCAGCCCCAGCATTTT

D: -
V: TRBV15
J: TRBJ2-1
CDR3: CATSRDRGPLGHEQFF
DNA: TGTGCCACCAGCAGAGATCGTGGCCCCCTAGGCCATGAGCAGTTCTTC

D: -
V: TRBV6-6
J: TRBJ1-2
CDR3: CASSYSTDSGYTF
DNA: TGTGCCAGCAGTTACTCTACGGACAGTGGCTACACCTTC

D: TRBD1
V: TRBV12-5
J: TRBJ1-5
CDR3: CASGFYRGRGNQPQHF
DNA: TGTGCTAGTGGTTTCTACAGGGGGCGCGGCAATCAGCCCCAGCATTTT

D: -
V: TRBV7-9
J: TRBJ2-5
CDR3: CASTNSPGNVETQYF
DNA: TGTGCCAGCACAAACTCCCCAGGCAACGTGGAGACCCAGTACTTC

D: -
V: TRBV27
J: TRBJ2-7
CDR3: CASSPSGDSYEQYF
DNA: TGTGCCAGCAGTCCGTCCGGGGACTCCTACGAGCAGTACTTC

D: -
V: TRBV19
J: TRBJ2-1
CDR3: CASTPGGQGIYGEQFF
DNA: TGTGCCAGTACCCCAGGAGGCCAGGGGATCTATGGTGAGCAGTTCTTC

D: -
V: TRBV19
J: TRBJ2-5
CDR3: CASSIVDNLETQYF
DNA: TGTGCCAGTAGTATAGTAGACAATTTGGAGACCCAGTACTTC

D: -
V: TRBV6-1
J: TRBJ1-4
CDR3: CAIFQREKLFF
DNA: TGTGCCATCTTCCAACGGGAAAAACTGTTTTTT

D: TRBD1
V: TRBV28
J: TRBJ1-5
CDR3: CASSPAGTGGQPQHF
DNA: TGTGCCAGCAGTCCCGCCGGGACAGGGGGCCAGCCCCAGCATTTT

D: -
V: TRBV7-6
J: TRBJ1-1
CDR3: CASSVWTAENEAFF
DNA: TGTGCCAGCAGCGTGTGGACAGCAGAGAATGAAGCTTTCTTT

D: -
V: TRBV28
J: TRBJ1-1
CDR3: CASSLGGAKGLEAFF
DNA: TGTGCCAGCAGTTTAGGGGGGGCGAAGGGACTTGAAGCTTTCTTT

D: -
V: TRBV27
J: TRBJ2-1
CDR3: CASSSLAGNEQFF
DNA: TGTGCCAGCAGTTCCCTAGCTGGAAATGAGCAGTTCTTC

D: -
V: TRBV25-1
J: TRBJ1-3
CDR3: CASSVGQTSGNTIYF
DNA: TGTGCCAGCAGTGTTGGACAGACCTCTGGAAACACCATATATTTT

D: -
V: TRBV10-3
J: TRBJ2-1
CDR3: CAISTYNEQFF
DNA: TGTGCCATCAGCACCTACAATGAGCAGTTCTTC

D: -
V: TRBV12-5
J: TRBJ2-2
CDR3: CASGLVRQGLAGELFF
DNA: TGTGCTAGTGGTTTGGTTAGGCAGGGTCTAGCCGGGGAGCTGTTTTTT

D: -
V: TRBV7-9
J: TRBJ1-3
CDR3: CASSLERIRPGSGNTIYF
DNA: TGTGCCAGCAGCTTAGAAAGGATAAGACCGGGCTCTGGAAACACCATATATTTT

D: TRBD1
V: TRBV6-1
J: TRBJ1-3
CDR3: CATGQGVINTIYF
DNA: TGTGCCACCGGACAGGGAGTTATAAACACCATATATTTT

D: TRBD1
V: TRBV10-3
J: TRBJ1-6
CDR3: CAITGTVNSPLHF
DNA: TGTGCCATCACCGGGACAGTGAATTCACCCCTCCACTTT

D: TRBD1
V: TRBV5-1
J: TRBJ1-3
CDR3: CASSSGTVVSGNTIYF
DNA: TGCGCCAGCAGCTCCGGGACAGTAGTCTCTGGAAACACCATATATTTT

D: TRBD1
V: TRBV7-9
J: TRBJ1-2
CDR3: CASSLEGARYGYTF
DNA: TGTGCCAGCAGCTTAGAGGGGGCTAGGTATGGCTACACCTTC

D: -
V: TRBV2
J: TRBJ2-1
CDR3: CASSERGGQTTRNEQFF
DNA: TGTGCCAGCAGTGAGAGAGGTGGTCAAACCACGCGGAATGAGCAGTTCTTC

D: -
V: TRBV7-2
J: TRBJ2-5
CDR3: CASSSQETQYF
DNA: TGTGCCAGCAGCTCTCAAGAGACCCAGTACTTC

D: -
V: TRBV7-2
J: TRBJ1-1
CDR3: CASSQTPGQEAFF
DNA: TGTGCCAGCAGCCAAACACCAGGACAGGAAGCTTTCTTT

D: -
V: TRBV5-6
J: TRBJ2-6
CDR3: CASSFFMSVVVGANVLTF
DNA: TGTGCCAGCAGCTTCTTTATGTCGGTAGTAGTTGGGGCCAACGTCCTGACTTTC

D: -
V: TRBV6-5
J: TRBJ1-1
CDR3: CASSQGHHTEAFF
DNA: TGTGCCAGCAGCCAGGGACACCACACTGAAGCTTTCTTT

D: -
V: TRBV14
J: TRBJ2-7
CDR3: CASSRKGNEQYF
DNA: TGTGCCAGCAGCCGCAAGGGGAACGAGCAGTACTTC

D: -
V: TRBV4-1
J: TRBJ1-2
CDR3: CASSQDQDTSNYGYTF
DNA: TGCGCCAGCAGCCAAGACCAGGACACCTCTAACTATGGCTACACCTTC

D: -
V: TRBV19
J: TRBJ2-1
CDR3: CASSMLGRNEQFF
DNA: TGTGCCAGTAGTATGCTCGGTCGAAATGAGCAGTTCTTC

D: -
V: TRBV29-1
J: TRBJ2-7
CDR3: CSVNGGPGQNYEQYF
DNA: TGCAGCGTTAACGGGGGACCGGGACAGAACTACGAGCAGTACTTC

D: -
V: TRBV12-5
J: TRBJ1-3
CDR3: CASGTSGSGNTIYF
DNA: TGTGCTAGTGGTACATCAGGCTCTGGAAACACCATATATTTT

D: -
V: TRBV9
J: TRBJ2-5
CDR3: CASSGLTGTQYF
DNA: TGTGCCAGCAGCGGCCTAACAGGGACCCAGTACTTC

D: -
V: TRBV6-5
J: TRBJ1-4
CDR3: CASSTRRANEKLFF
DNA: TGTGCCAGCAGTACCCGACGGGCTAATGAAAAACTGTTTTTT

D: -
V: TRBV28
J: TRBJ1-1
CDR3: CASSPSGGAVTEAFF
DNA: TGTGCCAGCAGTCCCTCGGGGGGGGCGGTAACTGAAGCTTTCTTT

D: TRBD2
V: TRBV5-1
J: TRBJ2-3
CDR3: CASSLMTSDTDTQYF
DNA: TGCGCCAGCAGCTTAATGACTAGCGACACAGATACGCAGTATTTT

D: -
V: TRBV19
J: TRBJ2-5
CDR3: CASSIIGGETQYF
DNA: TGTGCCAGTAGTATTATAGGGGGAGAGACCCAGTACTTC

D: -
V: TRBV5-1
J: TRBJ2-1
CDR3: CASSLGLEHNEQFF
DNA: TGCGCCAGCAGCTTGGGACTAGAGCACAATGAGCAGTTCTTC

D: TRBD1
V: TRBV4-2
J: TRBJ1-2
CDR3: CASSQGAGGNTFGYTF
DNA: TGTGCCAGCAGCCAAGGGGCAGGGGGCAATACTTTTGGCTACACCTTC

D: TRBD1
V: TRBV6-5
J: TRBJ1-1
CDR3: CASSYSVDRVAFF
DNA: TGTGCCAGCAGTTACTCGGTTGACAGGGTGGCTTTCTTT

D: -
V: TRBV30
J: TRBJ2-2
CDR3: CAQEGNTGELFF
DNA: TGTGCCCAGGAGGGGAACACCGGGGAGCTGTTTTTT

D: TRBD1
V: TRBV5-4
J: TRBJ1-3
CDR3: CASSLGQGAPRGNTIYF
DNA: TGTGCCAGCAGCTTGGGCCAGGGGGCGCCCCGAGGAAACACCATATATTTT

D: -
V: TRBV7-2
J: TRBJ1-5
CDR3: CASSFRDNQPQHF
DNA: TGTGCCAGCAGCTTTCGAGACAATCAGCCCCAGCATTTT